This T cell receptor (beta chain) was profiled in a study of CD8+CD57+ T cells in acquired aplastic anemia. Study-level findings and limits: Levels of CD8+ Simpson's diversity were not significantly distinct in patients versus controls. Patients and controls turned out to have roughly 31 CD8+ CDR3 sequences in common.

This clonotype was counted a single time. The target antigen is unknown. The patients chosen for sequencing had shown expansion of CD8+CD57+ cells (detected by flow cytometry). From germline, CDR1 is SGHKS and CDR2 YYEKEE (reference sequence). This CDR3 comprises 15 residues. The germline V and J ends were trimmed by 0 bases and 4 bases, with 13 bases remaining between them. TCR beta VDJ and CDR3 profiling used genomic DNA as template. Using its own MiXCR run on the reads, TCRdb lists one record per CDR3 protein. The sample carries over 250,000 distinct CDR3 sequences, 45% to 65% recorded once. V gene TRBV5-5 combines with J gene TRBJ1-2; a possible D gene is TRBD1 (6 bases). Source material: sorted CD4+, CD8+, or CD8+CD57+ T cells (not recorded which) from PBMCs. This receptor was identified in a human donor with aplastic anemia. The CDR3 DNA reads TGTGCCAGCAGCTTGGGGCAGGGGCGGCCCTATGGCTACACCTTC. It yields the protein CASSLGQGRPYGYTF.